The source of this TCR beta chain is a study of molecular identifiers for immune sequencing clone quantification. Overall study context: Four of five splits of RNA from roughly 18,000 or 92,000 naive CD8 cells were sequenced in replicates.

TCRdb reanalysed the PCR reads using MiXCR and keeps one entry per CDR3 protein. The table shows about 35,000 distinct CDR3 sequences, with approximately 19% occurring only once. The CDR3 has 16 amino acids. Per the germline V gene, CDR1 is LNHDA and CDR2 is SQIVND (reference sequence). Trimming removed 5 bases from V and 0 bases from J, with 14 bases in between. The receptor was derived from a human donor in good health. Some libraries in this study had Jurkat cell RNA spiked in. Sequenced sample: naive CD8+ T cells from blood, with Jurkat cell RNA spiked in. Subset indicated: FACS-sorted CD8+CD4-CCR7+CD45RA+ naive T cells. J is TRBJ1-5 and V is TRBV19, with a tentative D call TRBD1 (6 bases). The CDR3 DNA sequence: TGTGCCAGTAGTTTCGGACAGTTTCATAGCAATCAGCCCCAGCATTTT. Protein: CASSFGQFHSNQPQHF.